A single T cell receptor (beta chain) is shown here with its context. Original analysis: Estimates of nucleated cell counts were drawn from the amplification of reference gene primers. Assay: immunoSEQ multiplex PCR; the TCRdb copy retains only in-frame clones and omits some. From that table come the V and J calls and clone size; the DNA was used to work out D and trimming. The repertoire holds approximately 200,000 clones, roughly four fifths seen once, with under 1.5% in the top ten. The data originate from a study of blood T cell repertoires in COVID-19. Study details: Samples came from the United States, Italy and Spain, spanning acute and convalescent COVID-19.

The CDR3 runs to 15 residues. V lost 3 bases, J lost 2 bases, and 5 bases stayed unmatched. CDR1 is LNHDA, CDR2 SQIVND, per germline (reference sequence). Those who participated ranged in age from about 18 to 89 years and resided in about two dozen US areas. Clinical history reported by participants formed the basis on which cohorts were assigned. Source material: PBMCs or T cells enriched from blood (not recorded which). The receptor's source is a middle-aged woman with acute COVID-19. This rearrangement joins TRBV19 to TRBJ2-3, with TRBD2 matching over 7 bases. This CDR3 reads CASSMTGGYTDTQYF. The CDR3 coding sequence is TGTGCCAGTAGTATGACGGGGGGATACACAGATACGCAGTATTTT.